These 2 T cell receptor beta chains came from one sample sequenced in a study of technical replicates of blood from a few donors. Clones were read by immunoSEQ multiplex PCR, and TCRdb kept only the in-frame ones, dropping some. The profile shows about 79,000 clones, 75% to 95% of them singletons. The sample comprised T cells isolated from PBMCs. The receptors were sampled from a human donor in good health. Some clones in this sample may be carry-over from other donors' samples.

The genes are TRBV2 and TRBJ2-1; TRBD2 matches at 10 bases. V gave up 6 bases and J gave up 3 bases; unmatched junction bases: 11. Germline values: CDR1 SNHLY, CDR2 FYNNEI. The CDR3 covers 17 residues. CDR3 DNA: TGTGCCAGCAGCAGAAGACTAGCGGGTCAGGTCTACAATGAGCAGTTCTTC. Translated, it gives CASSRRLAGQVYNEQFF.

Worth noting for this clone: Its ends do not fully match the called genes, so a read error is possible. DNA for the CDR3: TGTGCCAGCAGCGCCGGGACTAGCGGGAGTATGGACTTC. It specifies CASSAGTSGSMDF. The chain links TRBV9 to TRBJ2-7; TRBD2 agrees at 14 bases. CDR3 length equals 13 residues. Germline CDR1 reads SGDLS; CDR2 reads YYNGEE.